This T cell receptor beta chain appears in the sequencing data of a study of blood T cell repertoires in COVID-19. Study-wide background: Samples of COVID-19 (acute and convalescent) were obtained from the United States, Italy and Spain. PBMCs, B-cell-depleted T cells, or T cells were the source of the cDNA or gDNA that made up the material.

Only a few counts were recorded for this clone. The germline V gene encodes CDR1 GTSNPN and CDR2 SVGIG (reference sequence). V lost 1 base and J lost 6, with 13 bases in between. This CDR3 is built from 13 residues. Per the authors' pipeline: Nucleated cell counts were estimated from reference gene primer amplification. The repertoire was sequenced with immunoSEQ multiplex PCR; TCRdb's copy has only in-frame clones and lacks some. That table furnishes V, J and clone size, whereas the DNA furnished D and trimming. The table records tens of thousands of clones, roughly three quarters of them present only once.

This TCR was recovered from a human donor with active or convalescent COVID-19. The donor label of this sample is uncertain. The chain links TRBV30 to TRBJ2-7, with a weak D call TRBD2 (6 bases). Source material: peripheral blood. CDR3 residues: CAWSATWDFEQYF. The CDR3, as DNA: TGTGCCTGGAGTGCCACTTGGGACTTCGAGCAGTACTTC.